The clone carrying this T cell receptor (beta chain) has a handful of counts. Its antigen is still unknown. The data derive from a study of T cells after yellow fever vaccination. Study results and limitations: Although most clonotypes did not, a small share appeared in both CD4 and CD8 compartments. On re-exposure, the response was weaker but peaked faster, at day 5 versus 15. Subsequent booster samples again held most clones from primary vaccination (roughly 95% CD4, 85% to 90% CD8).

Germline values: CDR1 DFQATT, CDR2 SNEGSKA (reference sequence). This CDR3 has 17 residues. Unmatched junction bases numbered 12, after V lost 5 bases and J lost 1 base. Template switching with 5'RACE generated the TCR cDNA and added a universal primer site and UMIs. Using its own MiXCR run on the 5' RACE reads, TCRdb lists one record per CDR3 protein. Among about 400,000 distinct CDR3 sequences listed, around 6.5% were seen once. This TCR was sampled from a man aged 30-40 years who received the YFV17D yellow fever vaccine. The rearrangement links TRBV20-1 to TRBJ1-5, with 9 bases that match TRBD1. The starting material was PBMCs, obtained 5 days after the yellow fever booster vaccination. In nucleotides, the CDR3 is TGCAGTGCTTCGGACTCGGGACAGGGTGTCAGCAATCAGCCCCAGCATTTT. The encoded protein is CSASDSGQGVSNQPQHF.